The 7 T cell receptor beta chains below were found in one sample sequenced in a study of vaccination and CD4 T cells after COVID-19. At the Johns Hopkins FTIC core, DNA taken from cultured CD4+ T cells was sequenced by way of the Oncomine TCR Beta short-read assay. TCRdb re-derived calls from the PCR reads in MiXCR, one entry per CDR3 protein. Among around 21,000 distinct CDR3 sequences, roughly half were seen once, and the ten largest hold 6.5% to 9%. Specified treatment: roughly 10-day PBMC culture with coronavirus spike peptide pools or control peptides (ViraFEST assay). The antigens these receptors bind are not known. The sample was CD4+ T cells from blood, cultured in vitro. All receptors come from a human donor who had recovered from COVID-19.

The chain uses TRBV12-3 or TRBV12-4 and TRBJ1-2; TRBD1 aligns across 8 bases. This CDR3 is built from 14 residues. The ends lost 1 base at V and 4 bases at J; junction bases unmatched: 2. The CDR3 loop reads CASSLGTGSYGYTF. The CDR3 DNA is TGTGCCAGCAGTTTAGGGACAGGGAGCTATGGCTACACCTTC.

There are a few counts of this clonotype. The chain joins TRBV20-1 to TRBJ2-2, with 7 bases that match TRBD1. The CDR3 is 15 amino acids. Trimming took 2 bases from V and 4 from J; bases not matched to a gene: 7. Looked up from germline, CDR1 is DFQATT and CDR2 is SNEGSKA (reference sequence). CDR3 loop: CSARLTGSGTGELFF. The CDR3 DNA reads TGCAGTGCTAGATTGACAGGGTCGGGCACCGGGGAGCTGTTTTTT.

The V and J genes are TRBV20-1 and TRBJ1-5; 12 nucleotides align to TRBD1. Germline V gene lookup returns CDR1 DFQATT and CDR2 SNEGSKA (reference sequence). The CDR3 length is 16 residues. V shed 6 bases and J 6 bases; nucleotides not matched to a gene: 12. Here the CDR3 reads CSARRRGQGAFQPQHF. The CDR3 coding sequence is TGCAGTGCCAGAAGGAGGGGACAGGGGGCTTTTCAGCCCCAGCATTTT.

This chain's CDR3 is CSARDRVDRGNTIYF. The CDR3 coding sequence is TGCAGTGCTAGAGATCGGGTGGACAGGGGAAACACCATATATTTT. J is TRBJ1-3 and V is TRBV20-1; 7 bases align to TRBD1. Trimming cost V 0 bases and J 4 bases; bases outside gene matches: 6. Per the germline V gene, CDR1 is DFQATT and CDR2 is SNEGSKA (reference sequence). The CDR3 consists of 15 residues.

The CDR3 sequence: CASSQDGLPPETQYF. CDR3 DNA: TGCGCCAGCAGCCAAGACGGACTCCCACCCGAGACCCAGTACTTC. This rearrangement joins TRBV4-1 to TRBJ2-5, with TRBD2 as a possible D gene (5 bases). CDR3 size: 15 residues. V lost 0 bases, J lost 5 bases, and 13 bases lay in between. CDR1 is MGHRA and CDR2 is YSYEKL in the germline V gene.

This clonotype was seen only a few times. This chain connects TRBV14 to TRBJ1-5; possible D gene TRBD1, 5 bases. Trimming pared 0 bases from V and 0 bases from J, leaving 12 bases between. CDR1 is SGHDN, CDR2 FVKESK, per germline. CDR3 length: 17 residues. CDR3 sequence reads: CASSQDGRQLSNQPQHF. The CDR3 region has the DNA TGTGCCAGCAGCCAAGATGGGAGACAGCTTAGCAATCAGCCCCAGCATTTT.

This clonotype showed up just a few times. V and J are TRBV6-5 and TRBJ1-1; D gene uncertain. The germline CDR1 and CDR2 sequences are MNHEY and SVGAGI. The CDR3 has 13 amino acids. V lost 3 bases, J lost 1 base, and 6 bases lay in between. The CDR3, as DNA: TGTGCCAGCAGTTATGCACCGAACACTGAAGCTTTCTTT. Amino acid sequence: CASSYAPNTEAFF.